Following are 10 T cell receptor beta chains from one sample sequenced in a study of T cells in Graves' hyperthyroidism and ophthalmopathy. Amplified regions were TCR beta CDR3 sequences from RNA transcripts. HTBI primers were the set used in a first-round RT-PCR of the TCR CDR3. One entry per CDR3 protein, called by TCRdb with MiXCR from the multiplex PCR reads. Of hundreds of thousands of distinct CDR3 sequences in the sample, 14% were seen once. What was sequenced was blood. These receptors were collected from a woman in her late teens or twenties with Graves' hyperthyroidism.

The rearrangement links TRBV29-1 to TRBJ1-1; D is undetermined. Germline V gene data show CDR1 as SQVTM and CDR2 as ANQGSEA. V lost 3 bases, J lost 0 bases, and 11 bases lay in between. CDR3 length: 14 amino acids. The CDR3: CSVDDSSMNTEAFF. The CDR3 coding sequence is TGCAGCGTTGACGATTCTTCCATGAACACTGAAGCTTTCTTT.

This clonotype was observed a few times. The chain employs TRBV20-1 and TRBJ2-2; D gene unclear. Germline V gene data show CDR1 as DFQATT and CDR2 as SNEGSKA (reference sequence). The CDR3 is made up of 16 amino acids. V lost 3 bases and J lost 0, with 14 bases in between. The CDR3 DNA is TGCAGTGCTAGGCCGAGGAAAAGAACGAACACCGGGGAGCTGTTTTTT. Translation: CSARPRKRTNTGELFF.

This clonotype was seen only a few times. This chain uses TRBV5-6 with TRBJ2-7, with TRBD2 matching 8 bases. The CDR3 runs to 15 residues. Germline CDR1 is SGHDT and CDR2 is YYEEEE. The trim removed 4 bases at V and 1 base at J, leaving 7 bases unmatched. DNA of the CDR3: TGTGCCAGCAGCCCGAGCGGGAGTCAATCCTACGAGCAGTACTTC. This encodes CASSPSGSQSYEQYF.

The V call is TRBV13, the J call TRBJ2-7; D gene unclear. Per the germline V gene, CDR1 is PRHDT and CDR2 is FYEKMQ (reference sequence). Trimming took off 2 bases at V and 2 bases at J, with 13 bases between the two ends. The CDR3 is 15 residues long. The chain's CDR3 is CASSLNLDSAYEQYF. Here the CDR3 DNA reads TGTGCCAGCAGCTTAAATCTTGATAGTGCCTACGAGCAGTACTTC.

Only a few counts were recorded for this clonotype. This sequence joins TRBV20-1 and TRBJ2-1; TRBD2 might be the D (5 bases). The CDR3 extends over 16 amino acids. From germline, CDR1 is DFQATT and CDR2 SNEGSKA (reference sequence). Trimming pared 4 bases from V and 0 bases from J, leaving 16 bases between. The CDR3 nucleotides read TGCAGTGCTATATCTGAGGGTAGGAGCTCCTACAATGAGCAGTTCTTC. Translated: CSAISEGRSSYNEQFF.

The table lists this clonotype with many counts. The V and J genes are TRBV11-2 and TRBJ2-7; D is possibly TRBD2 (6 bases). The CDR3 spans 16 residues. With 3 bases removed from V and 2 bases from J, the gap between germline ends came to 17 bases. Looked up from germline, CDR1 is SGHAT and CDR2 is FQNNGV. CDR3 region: CASSLIASADPYEQYF. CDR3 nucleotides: TGTGCCAGCAGCTTGATCGCTAGCGCCGACCCCTACGAGCAGTACTTC.

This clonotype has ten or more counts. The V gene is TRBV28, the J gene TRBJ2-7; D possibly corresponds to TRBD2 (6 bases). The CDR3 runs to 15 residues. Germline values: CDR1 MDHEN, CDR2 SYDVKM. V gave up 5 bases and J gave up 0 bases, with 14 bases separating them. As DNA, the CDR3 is TGTGCCAGCAGTGGAGGGTCGCTGGGCTCCTACGAGCAGTACTTC. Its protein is CASSGGSLGSYEQYF.

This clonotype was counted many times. This chain's CDR3 is CASSYADYNEQFF. For the CDR3, the DNA is TGTGCCAGCAGTTACGCGGATTACAATGAGCAGTTCTTC. This chain connects TRBV6-2 or TRBV6-3 to TRBJ2-1, with D unresolved. This CDR3 spans 13 amino acids. Germline values: CDR1 MNHEY, CDR2 SVGEGT. V was cut by 2 bases and J by 4 bases, with 6 bases left in between.

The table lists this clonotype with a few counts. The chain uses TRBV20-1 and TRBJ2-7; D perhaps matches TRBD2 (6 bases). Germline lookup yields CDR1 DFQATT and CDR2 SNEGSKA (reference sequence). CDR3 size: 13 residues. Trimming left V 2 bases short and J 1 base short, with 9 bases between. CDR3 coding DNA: TGCAGTGCTAGATCACTAGCTTCCTACGAGCAGTACTTC. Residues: CSARSLASYEQYF.

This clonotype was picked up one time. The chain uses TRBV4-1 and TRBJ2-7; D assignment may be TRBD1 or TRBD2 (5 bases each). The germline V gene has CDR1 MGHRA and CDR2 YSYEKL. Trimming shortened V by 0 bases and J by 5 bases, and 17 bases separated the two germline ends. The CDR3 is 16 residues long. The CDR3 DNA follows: TGCGCCAGCAGCCAAGATCTTAGGGACCGAGTTCACGAGCAGTACTTC. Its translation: CASSQDLRDRVHEQYF.